This is a list of T cell receptor beta chains from one sample in a study of blood T cells in healthy people across ages. TCRdb used MiXCR to reprocess the 5' RACE reads, holding one entry per CDR3 protein. The profile covers about 1.4 million distinct CDR3 sequences, with 59% appearing a single time and approximately 7% taken by the ten largest. The sequenced material came from blood. The receptor set was obtained from a man aged 18 to 29 in good health. Each CDR3 is given with its conserved first and last residue. A D gene is named only where the DNA matches it firmly. For some rows the clone size is stated as once, few or many, or as a class when expanded; others skip it.

>TRBJ1-5|TRBV4-3|NA|NA
TGCGCCAGCAGCCAAGCGTATTGGGGAAATCAGCCCCAGCATTTT
CASSQAYWGNQPQHF
>TRBJ2-7|TRBV28|NA|NA
TGTGCCAGCAGTTCGACAGGCCACGTCTACGAGCAGTACTTC
CASSSTGHVYEQYF
>TRBJ2-5|TRBV5-1|NA|NA
TGCGCCAGCAGCAGGGGACTGGAGGGACAGACCCAGTACTTC
CASSRGLEGQTQYF
>TRBJ2-3|TRBV20-1|NA|NA
TGCAGTGCTAGTGAATTATGGGGTTACACAGATACGCAGTATTTT
CSASELWGYTDTQYF
>TRBJ2-3|TRBV15|few|NA
TGTGCCACCAGCAGAGATGGTATCCGCTACACAGATACGCAGTATTTT
CATSRDGIRYTDTQYF
>TRBJ2-3|TRBV20-1|few|TRBD2
TGCAGTGCCCGTTCGGCTAGCGGGACGTACACAGATACGCAGTATTTT
CSARSASGTYTDTQYF
>TRBJ2-7|TRBV4-3|few|NA
TGCGCCAGCAGCCAAGATTGGGGACATTCCTACGAGCAGTACTTC
CASSQDWGHSYEQYF
>TRBJ2-7|TRBV9|NA|TRBD1
TGTGCCAGCAGCGATTCCGGGACAGGGAACGAGCAGTACTTC
CASSDSGTGNEQYF
>TRBJ2-7|TRBV18|NA|TRBD1
TGTGCCAGCTCCGCACAGGGGTCTAACAATGAGCAGTACTTC
CASSAQGSNNEQYF
>TRBJ1-2|TRBV14|NA|NA
TGTGCCAGCAGCCCCGGCCCAAATGGCTACACCTTC
CASSPGPNGYTF
>TRBJ2-7|TRBV4-1|few|NA
TGCGCCAGCAGCCATGGACGGGACTACGAGCAGTACTTC
CASSHGRDYEQYF
>TRBJ1-1|TRBV20-1|NA|NA
TGCAGTGCTAGCCCGGCGGACCAGGGAATTGAAGCTTTCTTT
CSASPADQGIEAFF
>TRBJ1-6|TRBV4-3|NA|TRBD1
TGCGCCAGCAGCCAAGATCGGTACAGGGGGCCAAATTCACCCCTCCACTTT
CASSQDRYRGPNSPLHF
>TRBJ2-1|TRBV12-3/TRBV12-4|NA|TRBD1
TGTGCCAGCAGTTTTCGGCGGACAGGGAGTTACCCCAGCTCCTACAATGAGCAGTTCTTC
CASSFRRTGSYPSSYNEQFF
>TRBJ1-2|TRBV14|NA|NA
TGTGCCAGCAGCCGAGAGTTACAGGACGCTTATGGCTACACCTTC
CASSRELQDAYGYTF
>TRBJ2-7|TRBV27|NA|NA
TGTGCCAGCAGTTCCCAAGGCGGGACGGGCTACGAGCAGTACTTC
CASSSQGGTGYEQYF
>TRBJ2-3|TRBV6-2/TRBV6-3|few|TRBD1
TGTGCCAGCAGTTACGGGACAGGCACAGATACGCAGTATTTT
CASSYGTGTDTQYF
>TRBJ1-4|TRBV29-1|NA|NA
TGCAGCGTTGTAAAACAGGCTAATGAAAAACTGTTTTTT
CSVVKQANEKLFF
>TRBJ2-3|TRBV9|few|TRBD2
TGCGCCAGCAGCGTAGCGGGAGCAGATACGCAGTATTTT
CASSVAGADTQYF
>TRBJ2-1|TRBV29-1|NA|NA
TGCAGCGTTGGGGTCGGGATCAATGAGCAGTTCTTC
CSVGVGINEQFF
>TRBJ2-1|TRBV6-6|NA|TRBD2
TGTGCCAGCAGTTACGCTGGGGGACTAGCGACCCAAGAGCAGTTCTTC
CASSYAGGLATQEQFF
>TRBJ1-2|TRBV2|NA|NA
TGTGCCAGCAGGGTGACAGATGGCTACACCTTC
CASRVTDGYTF
>TRBJ1-2|TRBV20-1|NA|NA
TGCAGTGCTGTAACCGGGTCCCTTGTGGGCTACACCTTC
CSAVTGSLVGYTF
>TRBJ2-6|TRBV12-5|NA|NA
TGTGCTAGTGGTTTGGTATTGGGGAGGAGTGGGGCCAACGTCCTGACTTTC
CASGLVLGRSGANVLTF
>TRBJ2-7|TRBV4-1|many|NA
TGCGCCAGCAGCCAAAGACAGTCCTACGAGCAGTACTTC
CASSQRQSYEQYF
>TRBJ2-5|TRBV6-6|NA|TRBD2
TGTGCCAGCAGTTACTCTCGGACTAGCGGGAAAGAGACCCAGTACTTC
CASSYSRTSGKETQYF
>TRBJ2-5|TRBV12-3/TRBV12-4|few|NA
TGTGCCAGCAAGAAGGGTCCCAGTCGCCAAGAGACCCAGTACTTC
CASKKGPSRQETQYF
>TRBJ2-2|TRBV6-1|NA|TRBD2
TGTGCCAGCAGCCATCCCGGACTAGCGGGAGTTATCGGGGAGCTGTTTTTT
CASSHPGLAGVIGELFF
>TRBJ2-3|TRBV7-8|NA|NA
TGTGCCAGCGGACCGCGGATCACAGATACGCAGTATTTT
CASGPRITDTQYF
>TRBJ1-1|TRBV4-1|NA|TRBD1
TGCGCCAGCAGCCGCCAGGGACAGATGAACACTGAAGCTTTCTTT
CASSRQGQMNTEAFF
>TRBJ1-3|TRBV29-1|once|NA
TGCAGCGTGGGGATAGATGGAAACACCATATATTTT
CSVGIDGNTIYF
>TRBJ2-7|TRBV20-1|NA|TRBD2
TGCAGTGCTAGAGATGTGCATTTGACTAGCGGGAGAGGGTACGAGCAGTACTTC
CSARDVHLTSGRGYEQYF
>TRBJ2-7|TRBV20-1|NA|NA
TGCAGTGCTAGGGCCCTTGGACTCAAAGTGAGATACGAGCAGTACTTC
CSARALGLKVRYEQYF
>TRBJ2-7|TRBV12-3/TRBV12-4|NA|TRBD1
TGTGCCAGCACCCCTTCCGGACAGGGTGATGAGCAGTACTTC
CASTPSGQGDEQYF
>TRBJ2-7|TRBV7-6|NA|NA
TGTGCCAGCAGCTTAACTCAGGGGCAACGATACGAGCAGTACTTC
CASSLTQGQRYEQYF
>TRBJ1-2|TRBV4-2|NA|NA
TGTGCCAGCAGCCAAGAAAACAGGGTCGGCTACACCTTC
CASSQENRVGYTF
>TRBJ2-7|TRBV7-8|NA|NA
TGTGCCAGCAATAGAGGGGGGGCCTACGAGCAGTACTTC
CASNRGGAYEQYF
>TRBJ1-2|TRBV13|NA|TRBD1
TGTGCCAGCAGCTTTGGGACAGGGGGCAACTATGGCTACACCTTC
CASSFGTGGNYGYTF
>TRBJ2-2|TRBV6-6|NA|NA
TGTGCCAGCAGTTACTCGATGAGGGAATTCGGGGAGCTGTTTTTT
CASSYSMREFGELFF
>TRBJ1-5|TRBV5-6|NA|NA
TGTGCCAGCAGTCAACGCAATCAGCCCCAGCATTTT
CASSQRNQPQHF
>TRBJ2-7|TRBV27|few|TRBD1
TGTGCCAGCAGCCCCCGGGGACAGGGAATCGACGAGCAGTACTTC
CASSPRGQGIDEQYF
>TRBJ2-5|TRBV12-5|NA|NA
TGTGCTAGTGGCCGTATAGGACGTGGAGAGACCCAGTACTTC
CASGRIGRGETQYF
>TRBJ1-3|TRBV7-2|NA|NA
TGTGCCAGCAGCCCGGACAGTAGCTCTGGAAACACCATATATTTT
CASSPDSSSGNTIYF
>TRBJ2-1|TRBV6-4|NA|TRBD2
TGTGCCAGCAGTGTGTCGGCTAGCGGGGGGAATGAGCAGTTCTTC
CASSVSASGGNEQFF
>TRBJ1-4|TRBV4-2|NA|NA
TGTGCCAGCAGCCAAGAGGAGAGTGCAACTAATGAAAAACTGTTTTTT
CASSQEESATNEKLFF
>TRBJ2-5|TRBV20-1|NA|NA
TGCAGTGCGCCGAAGGGGGGGATGGAGACCCAGTACTTC
CSAPKGGMETQYF
>TRBJ2-1|TRBV3-1|few|NA
TGTGCCAGCAGCCAAGATCTTTTGGGCGGGGAAAGAAGATTGTTCTTC
CASSQDLLGGERRLFF